These T cell receptor beta chains were read from a single sample in a study of blood T cell repertoires in COVID-19. This table comes from immunoSEQ multiplex PCR, and its TCRdb copy is limited to in-frame clones, with some not included. Of 300,000 to 350,000 clones detected, approximately 89% appear once; the ten largest clones hold over 8.5%. Sequencing was carried out using PBMCs or T cells enriched from blood (not recorded which). The receptors shown here come from a woman aged 25 to 39 who had recovered from COVID-19. CDR3s include the opening cysteine and the closing phenylalanine or tryptophan. Fields, in order: CDR3 length, D gene, V gene, J gene, CDR3 DNA, CDR3 protein. The D gene is left open where the match is weak.

14,.,TRBV28,TRBJ2-5,TGTGCCAGCAGTTTGGTGGGGCGCTTAGAGACCCAGTACTTC,CASSLVGRLETQYF
16,.,TRBV5-6,TRBJ2-2,TGTGCCAGCAGCTTGGTGCGGACAGATTTTACCGGGGAGCTGTTTTTT,CASSLVRTDFTGELFF
19,.,TRBV30,TRBJ1-2,TGTGCCTGGAGTGTCGCCGGGGAAAGGGCCCGAATTAGTAACTATGGCTACACCTTC,CAWSVAGERARISNYGYTF
18,TRBD2,TRBV4-3,TRBJ2-7,TGCGCCAGCAGCCAAGTAACTAGCGGGAGACGGGGTCTATACGAGCAGTACTTC,CASSQVTSGRRGLYEQYF
15,.,TRBV5-5,TRBJ1-5,TGTGCCAGCAGCCGATGGGGGGGAGGCGATCAGCCCCAGCATTTT,CASSRWGGGDQPQHF
15,.,TRBV5-1,TRBJ2-3,TGCGCCAGCAGCCTTGTCGGGACAAGCACAGATACGCAGTATTTT,CASSLVGTSTDTQYF
12,.,TRBV5-6,TRBJ1-1,TGTGCCAGCAGCCCAAACAGGAGAGAAGCTTTCTTT,CASSPNRREAFF
13,.,TRBV7-8,TRBJ1-3,TGTGCCAGCGCCCTAGGGGCTGGAAACACCATATATTTT,CASALGAGNTIYF
16,TRBD2,TRBV13,TRBJ2-1,TGTGCCAGCAGCGAGATAGCGGGCAGCTCCTACAATGAGCAGTTCTTC,CASSEIAGSSYNEQFF
16,TRBD2,TRBV4-3,TRBJ2-3,TGCGCCAGCAGCCAAGATCTAGCGGGAGGGTCAGATACGCAGTATTTT,CASSQDLAGGSDTQYF
15,TRBD1,TRBV11-2,TRBJ2-1,TGTGCCAGCAGCTCAGGACAGGGGGGTTACAATGAGCAGTTCTTC,CASSSGQGGYNEQFF
13,TRBD1,TRBV3-1/TRBV3-2,TRBJ2-7,TGTGCCAGCAGCCTAACAGGGGGAATGGAGCAGTACTTC,CASSLTGGMEQYF
15,TRBD2,TRBV19,TRBJ2-7,TGTGCCAGTAGTAATGGGCCTAGCGGCCCCTACGAGCAGTACTTC,CASSNGPSGPYEQYF